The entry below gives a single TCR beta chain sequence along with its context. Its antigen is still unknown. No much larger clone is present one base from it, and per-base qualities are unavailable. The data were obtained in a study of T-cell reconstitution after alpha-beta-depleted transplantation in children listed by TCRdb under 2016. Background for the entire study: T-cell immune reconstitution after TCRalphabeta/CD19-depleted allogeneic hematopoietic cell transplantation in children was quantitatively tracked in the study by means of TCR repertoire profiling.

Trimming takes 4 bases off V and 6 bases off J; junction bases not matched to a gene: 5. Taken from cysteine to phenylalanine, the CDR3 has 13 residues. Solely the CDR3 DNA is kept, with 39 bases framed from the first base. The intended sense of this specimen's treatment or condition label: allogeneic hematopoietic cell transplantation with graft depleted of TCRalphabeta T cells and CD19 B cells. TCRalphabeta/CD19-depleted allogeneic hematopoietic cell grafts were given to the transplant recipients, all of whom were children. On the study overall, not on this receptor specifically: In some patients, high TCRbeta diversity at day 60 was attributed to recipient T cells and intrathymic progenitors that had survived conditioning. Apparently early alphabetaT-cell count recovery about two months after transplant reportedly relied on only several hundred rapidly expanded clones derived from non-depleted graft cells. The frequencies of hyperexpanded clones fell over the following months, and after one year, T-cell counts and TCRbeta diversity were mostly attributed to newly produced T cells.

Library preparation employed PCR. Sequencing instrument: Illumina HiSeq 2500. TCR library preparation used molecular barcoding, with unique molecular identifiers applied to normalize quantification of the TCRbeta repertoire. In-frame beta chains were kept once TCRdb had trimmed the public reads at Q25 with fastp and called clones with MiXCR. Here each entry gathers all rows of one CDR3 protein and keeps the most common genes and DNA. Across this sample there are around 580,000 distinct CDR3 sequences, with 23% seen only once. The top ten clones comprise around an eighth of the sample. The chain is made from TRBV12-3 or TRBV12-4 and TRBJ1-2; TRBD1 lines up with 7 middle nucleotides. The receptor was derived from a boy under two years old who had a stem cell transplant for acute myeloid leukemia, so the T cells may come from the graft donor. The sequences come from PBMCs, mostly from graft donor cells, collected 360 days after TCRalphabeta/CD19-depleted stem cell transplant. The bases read TGTGCCAGCAGTTGGGGGACAGTCGATGGCTACACCTTC. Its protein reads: CASSWGTVDGYTF.